Sequencing of this T cell receptor (beta chain) was carried out in a study of blood T cell repertoires in COVID-19. Across the whole study: Collection of acute and convalescent COVID-19 samples took place in the United States, Italy and Spain. From T cells, B-cell-depleted T cells, or PBMCs came the material, which was cDNA or gDNA.

As originally analysed: Amplification with reference gene primers provided the estimates of nucleated cell counts. The protocol was immunoSEQ multiplex PCR, while the TCRdb copy is restricted to in-frame clones and leaves out a portion. For V, J and clone size, that table is used; D and trimming come from the DNA. Among about 100,000 clones listed, roughly 88% were seen once. Germline CDR1 reads LGHNA; CDR2 reads YNFKEQ. The length of the CDR3 is 16 residues. V lost 3 bases to trimming and J lost 2 bases; unmatched junction nucleotides: 3. The chain joins TRBV4-2 to TRBJ2-1; TRBD2 agrees at 11 bases. The TCR originated in a woman aged 55-69 years with acute or convalescent COVID-19. The sequenced sample consisted of peripheral blood. The CDR3 DNA reads TGTGCCAGCAGCCAGTTAGCGGGAGGGCCCTACAATGAGCAGTTCTTC. It codes for CASSQLAGGPYNEQFF.